These 23 T cell receptor beta chains were sequenced from one sample in a study of T-cell memory formation after mild COVID-19. TCRdb reanalysed the 5' RACE reads using MiXCR and keeps one entry per CDR3 protein. The data show some 340,000 distinct CDR3 sequences, with 10% to 15% seen just once and about 21% held by the top ten. The source material was PBMCs or a T cell subset sorted from them (not recorded which). These receptors came from a man aged 18 to 30 who had mild COVID-19 (a few samples of this study predate the infection). Cell type and time point are not known.

The V call is TRBV11-3, the J call TRBJ2-5; D perhaps matches TRBD2 (5 bases). With 1 base removed from V and 5 bases from J, the gap between germline ends came to 17 bases. CDR3 length: 16 residues. Germline loops: CDR1 SGHNT, CDR2 YENEEA. In DNA, the CDR3 is TGTGCCAGCAGCTTAGGATCTAACCCATCGGGGGAGACCCAGTACTTC. Its protein product is CASSLGSNPSGETQYF.

This clonotype was found many times. The chain uses TRBV2 and TRBJ1-5; D gene uncertain. The V end lost 5 bases, the J end lost 6 bases, and 11 bases lay between the germline ends. The CDR3 is 13 residues long. The germline CDR1 and CDR2 sequences are SNHLY and FYNNEI. The CDR3: CASSPLERQPQHF. CDR3 DNA sequence: TGTGCCAGCAGTCCCCTTGAGCGTCAGCCCCAGCATTTT.

V is TRBV2 and J is TRBJ2-5; TRBD2 agrees at 12 bases. Germline V gene data show CDR1 as SNHLY and CDR2 as FYNNEI. Germline trimming cut 6 bases from V and 4 bases from J; bases unmatched to any gene: 6. The CDR3 covers 15 residues. The CDR3 sequence is CASRDLTSGGETQYF. For the CDR3, the DNA is TGTGCCAGCAGGGACTTGACTAGCGGGGGAGAGACCCAGTACTTC.

The chain couples TRBV10-3 to TRBJ1-2; 8 nucleotides agree with TRBD1. The V gene end was trimmed by 6 bases and the J gene end by 4 bases; junction bases not matched to a gene: 16. CDR3 length equals 17 residues. The germline V gene encodes CDR1 ENHRY and CDR2 SYGVKD. For the CDR3, the DNA is TGTGCCATCAGCGCCGGGACAGGCCACAAATATTTCTATGGCTACACCTTC. It encodes CAISAGTGHKYFYGYTF.

The rearrangement links TRBV27 to TRBJ2-7, with D hard to call. V was shortened by 3 bases and J by 6 bases, with 9 bases between the two germline ends. This CDR3 contains 12 residues. Germline CDR1 MNHEY, CDR2 SMNVEV (reference sequence). CDR3 region: CASSLAMGEQYF. DNA of the CDR3: TGTGCCAGCAGTTTGGCCATGGGCGAGCAGTACTTC.

The V gene is TRBV7-2, the J gene TRBJ2-7; 11 nucleotides align to TRBD2. There are 13 residues in the CDR3. Germline CDR1 SGHTA, CDR2 FQGNSA. The V segment lost 4 bases and the J segment 6 bases; nucleotides outside the gene matches: 2. The DNA for the CDR3 is TGTGCCAGCAGCTGGCTAGCGGGGGGCGAGCAGTACGTC. It codes for CASSWLAGGEQYV.

The gene calls are TRBV6-1 and TRBJ2-3; D remains ambiguous. V was shortened by 6 bases and J by 7 bases, with 14 bases between the two germline ends. The CDR3 consists of 13 residues. Germline CDR1 and CDR2: MNHNS and SASEGT. CDR3 sequence reads: CASSIGPENTQYF. DNA of the CDR3: TGTGCCAGCAGCATCGGGCCCGAAAATACGCAGTATTTT.

V and J are TRBV9 and TRBJ2-1; perhaps TRBD1 as D (6 bases). Trimming left V 3 bases short and J 7 bases short, with 8 bases between. The CDR3 length is 12 residues. The germline gives CDR1 SGDLS, CDR2 YYNGEE. This CDR3 reads CASSAQGNEQFF. Written as DNA, the CDR3 is TGTGCCAGCAGCGCCCAGGGGAATGAGCAGTTCTTC.

This clonotype was detected many times. The gene calls are TRBV7-9 and TRBJ1-6; D remains ambiguous. The CDR3 totals 13 residues. CDR1 and CDR2 (germline): SEHNR, FQNEAQ (reference sequence). V was trimmed by 1 base and J by 11 bases, leaving 9 bases between them. The CDR3 DNA reads as TGTGCCAGCAGCTTAGGGGATCGGACACCCCTCCACTTT. This encodes CASSLGDRTPLHF.

The genes are TRBV5-6 and TRBJ1-1, with no clear D. This CDR3 is built from 13 residues. Trimming took off 1 base at V and 3 bases at J, with 7 bases between the two ends. CDR1 is SGHDT and CDR2 is YYEEEE in the germline V gene. The CDR3 bases are TGTGCCAGCAGCTTGATTAGCTACACTGAAGCTTTCTTT. It yields the protein CASSLISYTEAFF.

This clonotype appeared a few times. The chain recombines TRBV3-1 with TRBJ1-2, with 7 bases that match TRBD1. Trimming took 1 base from V and 8 from J; bases not matched to a gene: 7. The CDR3 covers 14 residues. CDR1 and CDR2 from the germline V gene are LGHDT and YNNKEL (reference sequence). The CDR3 spells CASSQGDRSLGYTF. DNA of the CDR3: TGTGCCAGCAGCCAAGGGGACAGATCTCTAGGCTACACCTTC.

This clonotype was picked up a small number of times. The chain combines TRBV29-1 with TRBJ1-1, with D perhaps matching TRBD1 (6 bases). Germline CDR1 SQVTM, CDR2 ANQGSEA. Trimming shortened V by 0 bases and J by 1 base, and 6 bases separated the two germline ends. The CDR3 totals 13 residues. The CDR3 DNA reads as TGCAGCGTTGAAGACAGGGGGAACACTGAAGCTTTCTTT. This sequence encodes CSVEDRGNTEAFF.

This clonotype has only a few counts. The gene calls are TRBV7-8 and TRBJ2-7; no definite D call. Trimming removed 0 bases at V and 0 bases at J, with 6 bases between. In germline, CDR1 is SGHVS, CDR2 FQNEAQ. This CDR3 comprises 14 residues. Here the CDR3 DNA reads TGTGCCAGCAGCTTAGCCGCAGGCTCCTACGAGCAGTACGTC. Translating gives CASSLAAGSYEQYV.

This chain connects TRBV4-1 to TRBJ2-1; TRBD1 matches 8 bases. The germline gives CDR1 MGHRA, CDR2 YSYEKL. CDR3 length: 16 amino acids. The V and J ends lost 3 bases and 5 bases, in that order; junction bases with no gene match: 9. CDR3 bases: TGCGCCAGCAGCCACTCCGGGACAGGAGAAGACAATGAGCAGTTCTTC. Its protein is CASSHSGTGEDNEQFF.

This clonotype was detected a few times. CDR3 nucleotides: TGTGCCAGCAGCTTAGAAGGGGTCCAGATGAACACTGAAGCTTTCTTT. Amino acid sequence: CASSLEGVQMNTEAFF. This rearrangement joins TRBV7-8 to TRBJ1-1; D possibly corresponds to TRBD1 (5 bases). The V end lost 1 base, the J end lost 0 bases, and 12 bases lay between the germline ends. The CDR3 contains 16 residues. CDR1 is SGHVS, CDR2 FQNEAQ, per germline.

This clonotype was detected once. The chain links TRBV6-1 to TRBJ2-7; 10 positions match TRBD1. Germline loops: CDR1 MNHNS, CDR2 SASEGT. The ends lost 5 bases at V and 3 bases at J; junction bases unmatched: 7. The CDR3 has 15 residues. CDR3 amino acids: CASSRPGQGLYEQYV. The CDR3 DNA follows: TGTGCCAGCAGTAGACCGGGACAGGGGCTCTACGAGCAGTACGTC.

V and J are TRBV18 and TRBJ2-1; D is undetermined. V was trimmed by 6 bases and J by 8 bases, leaving 14 bases between them. Germline CDR1 is KGHSH and CDR2 is LQKENI. This CDR3 is 13 amino acids long. The CDR3 protein is CASSQVPADEQFF. Here the CDR3 DNA reads TGTGCCAGCTCTCAGGTCCCTGCGGATGAGCAGTTCTTC.

This chain connects TRBV4-3 to TRBJ1-1; no definite D call. V lost 2 bases and J lost 2, with 15 bases in between. CDR3 length: 16 amino acids. Germline CDR1 reads LGHNA; CDR2 reads YSLEER. CDR3 residues: CASSQFVGLGNTEAFF. The CDR3 DNA follows: TGCGCCAGCAGCCAATTTGTTGGGCTCGGAAACACTGAAGCTTTCTTT.

This chain links TRBV7-6 with TRBJ1-3; D unclear. The CDR3 has 12 amino acids. V was trimmed by 4 bases and J by 4 bases, leaving 5 bases between them. Germline CDR1 is SGHVS and CDR2 is FNYEAQ. The CDR3 protein is CASSYQGNTIYF. DNA for the CDR3: TGTGCCAGCAGCTATCAGGGAAACACCATATATTTT.

This clonotype was picked up many times. This chain joins TRBV12-3 or TRBV12-4 and TRBJ1-2; 7 bases are a match to TRBD1. The CDR3 is 14 residues long. V lost 6 bases, J lost 4 bases, and 8 bases stayed unmatched. This CDR3 reads CASRGGGWGYGYTF. CDR3 nucleotides: TGTGCCAGCAGAGGAGGGGGCTGGGGCTATGGCTACACCTTC.

There are a few counts of this clonotype. This chain links TRBV24-1 with TRBJ2-3; 10 nucleotides align to TRBD2. V was clipped by 3 bases and J by 5 bases; unmatched bases: 4. The CDR3 loop spans 15 amino acids. CDR1 is KGHDR and CDR2 is SFDVKD in the germline V gene. As DNA, the CDR3 is TGTGCCACCAGTGATGCCGGGACTAGCGTAGATACGCAGTATTTT. It specifies CATSDAGTSVDTQYF.

Of note for this clonotype: One end of the junction varies from germline; a read error may be responsible. This chain links TRBV24-1 with TRBJ2-1; 8 bases map to TRBD1. The germline V gene encodes CDR1 KGHDR and CDR2 SFDVKD. The CDR3 totals 16 residues. This CDR3 is CAPSDSGTGPYNEQFF. CDR3 DNA sequence: TGTGCCCCCAGTGACTCCGGGACAGGACCCTACAATGAGCAGTTCTTC.

At least ten counts were recorded for this clonotype. The rearrangement uses TRBV20-1 and TRBJ2-3; D is unclear. Germline CDR1 and CDR2: DFQATT and SNEGSKA (reference sequence). The CDR3 spans 12 residues. V was cut by 5 bases and J by 2 bases, with 8 bases left in between. Here the CDR3 reads CSAERSTDTQYF. CDR3 DNA: TGCAGTGCTGAAAGGTCCACAGATACGCAGTATTTT.